This T cell receptor (beta chain) was identified during a study of T cells in Graves' hyperthyroidism and ophthalmopathy. Study conclusions and caveats: Most clonotypes that expanded in the thyroid above 0.001 also showed up in blood.

This clonotype appeared a few times. Its antigen is not identified. Investigators excluded patients with uncontrolled infection, other autoimmune disease, pregnancy or lactation. Source material for PBMCs was 10 ml fresh peripheral blood. Amplification of TCR beta CDR3 regions used RNA as the template. TCR CDR3 underwent first-round RT-PCR with the HTBI primer set. TCRdb analysed the multiplex PCR reads with MiXCR anew, one entry per CDR3 protein. There are 650,000 to 750,000 distinct CDR3 sequences in the sample; approximately 14% occur only once, and 10% lies in the top ten. Trimming pared 0 bases from V and 8 bases from J, leaving 8 bases between. Germline loops: CDR1 MNHNY, CDR2 SVGAGI (reference sequence). CDR3 size: 13 residues.

Sequencing was done on a sample of blood. The source of this sequence is a woman younger than 35 with Graves' hyperthyroidism. This chain connects TRBV6-6 to TRBJ2-1; a weak D match, TRBD1 (5 bases). The CDR3 reads CASSYSIGDEQFF. DNA for the CDR3: TGTGCCAGCAGTTACTCGATAGGGGATGAGCAGTTCTTC.